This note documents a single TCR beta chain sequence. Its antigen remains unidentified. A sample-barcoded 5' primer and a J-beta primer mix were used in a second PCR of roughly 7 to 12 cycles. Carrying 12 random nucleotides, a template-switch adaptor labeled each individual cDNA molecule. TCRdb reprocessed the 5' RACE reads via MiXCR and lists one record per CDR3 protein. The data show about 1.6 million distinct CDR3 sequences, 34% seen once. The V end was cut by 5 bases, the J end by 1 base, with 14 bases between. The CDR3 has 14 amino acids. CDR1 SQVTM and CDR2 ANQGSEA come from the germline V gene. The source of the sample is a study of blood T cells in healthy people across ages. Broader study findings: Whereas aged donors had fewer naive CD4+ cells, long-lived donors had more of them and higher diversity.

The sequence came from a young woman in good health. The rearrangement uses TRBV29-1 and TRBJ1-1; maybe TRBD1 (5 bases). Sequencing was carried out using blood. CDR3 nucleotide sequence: TGCAGCGTTAGGGGTAGACAGTCGAACACTGAAGCTTTCTTT. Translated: CSVRGRQSNTEAFF.